The source of this T cell receptor (beta chain) is a study of cytomegalovirus exposure and HLA in healthy donors. The study ran its PCR with 60 Vbeta and 13 Jbeta primers. Sequenced by immunoSEQ multiplex PCR; TCRdb stores in-frame clones only, minus some. The data show around 200,000 clones, around three quarters seen once. This CDR3 comprises 14 residues. Trimming cost V 8 bases and J 1 base, with 14 bases left between them. CDR1 and CDR2 (germline): SNHLY, FYNNEI. This rearrangement joins TRBV2 to TRBJ1-1, with a tentative D call TRBD1 (5 bases). This TCR came from a boy aged 5-17 years in good health and CMV-seronegative. Sequencing used PBMCs. The DNA of the CDR3 is TGTGCCAGCCGAATTTACGGGGGGAACACTGAAGCTTTCTTT. Amino acids: CASRIYGGNTEAFF. Variable domain in full (rest from reference TRBV2 and TRBJ1-1): EPEVTQTPSHQVTQMGQEVILRCVPISNHLYFYWYRQILGQKVEFLVSFYNNEISEKSEIFDDQFSVERPDGSNFTLKIRSTKLEDSAMYFCASRIYGGNTEAFFGQGTRLTVV.